The 27 T cell receptor beta chains reported below all come from one sample, sequenced in a study of cytomegalovirus exposure and HLA in healthy donors. Generated by immunoSEQ multiplex PCR, the TCRdb table keeps only in-frame clones and is missing some. The table includes over 85,000 clones, roughly 87% detected once. Input material: PBMCs. These receptors were obtained from a young woman in good health and CMV-seronegative.

V is TRBV4-3 and J is TRBJ2-7; D possibly corresponds to TRBD1 (5 bases). This CDR3 is built from 16 residues. Germline loops: CDR1 LGHNA, CDR2 YSLEER. Trimming shortened V by 0 bases and J by 2 bases, and 14 bases separated the two germline ends. CDR3 in amino acids: CASSQEGQGFTYEQYF. CDR3 sequence (DNA): TGCGCCAGCAGCCAAGAAGGGCAGGGCTTTACCTACGAGCAGTACTTC.

This rearrangement joins TRBV9 to TRBJ1-1; possibly TRBD1 for D (5 bases). V was trimmed by 4 bases and J by 1 base, leaving 14 bases between them. Looked up from germline, CDR1 is SGDLS and CDR2 is YYNGEE. This CDR3 contains 15 residues. This CDR3 reads CASSPGVAPNTEAFF. CDR3 nucleotide sequence: TGTGCCAGCAGCCCGGGGGTCGCCCCGAACACTGAAGCTTTCTTT. Full variable domain (missing parts from reference TRBV9 and TRBJ1-1): DSGVTQTPKHLITATGQRVTLRCSPRSGDLSVYWYQQSLDQGLQFLIQYYNGEERAKGNILERFSAQQFPDLHSELNLSSLELGDSALYFCASSPGVAPNTEAFFGQGTRLTVV.

This chain joins TRBV30 and TRBJ2-5; D possibly corresponds to TRBD1 (5 bases). Deletions cut 5 bases from V and 5 bases from J, with 15 bases between. The CDR3 is made up of 13 amino acids. Germline CDR1 and CDR2: GTSNPN and SVGIG (reference sequence). The chain's CDR3 is CAWELGHPETQYF. In nucleotides, the CDR3 is TGTGCCTGGGAACTCGGACACCCGGAGACCCAGTACTTC.

The chain joins TRBV6-1 to TRBJ1-5, with D tentatively TRBD1 (6 bases). Germline V CDR1 and CDR2: MNHNS, SASEGT. The CDR3 spans 14 residues. V was cut by 5 bases and J by 6 bases, with 14 bases left in between. The CDR3 coding sequence is TGTGCCAGCAGTAGATTACAGGGAAGTCAGCCCCAGCATTTT. Its translation is CASSRLQGSQPQHF.

The chain recombines TRBV7-2 with TRBJ1-2; perhaps TRBD1 as D (6 bases). The V gene lost 5 bases and the J gene lost 6 bases, with 19 bases spanning the gap. The CDR3 sequence is 15 residues long. From germline, CDR1 is SGHTA and CDR2 FQGNSA. The CDR3 spells CASSPRKTGSDGYTF. The CDR3 region has the DNA TGTGCCAGCAGCCCTAGAAAGACAGGCAGTGATGGCTACACCTTC. The entire variable domain, with the rest obtained from reference TRBV7-2 and TRBJ1-2, is as follows: GAGVSQSPSNKVTEKGKDVELRCDPISGHTALYWYRQSLGQGLEFLIYFQGNSAPDKSGLPSDRFSAERTGGSVSTLTIQRTQQEDSAVYLCASSPRKTGSDGYTFGSGTRLTVV.

The chain recombines TRBV7-9 with TRBJ1-2, with 7 bases that match TRBD1. The CDR3 contains 14 residues. J gave up 4 bases and V 1 base, and 3 bases lay outside the gene matches. Germline CDR1 and CDR2: SEHNR and FQNEAQ (reference sequence). CDR3 residues: CASSLGQGIYGYTF. The DNA for the CDR3 is TGTGCCAGCAGCTTAGGACAGGGTATCTATGGCTACACCTTC.

Written as DNA, the CDR3 is TGCGCCAGCAGCCAAACTTCAGGGCATACTGAAGCTTTCTTT. The encoded protein is CASSQTSGHTEAFF. V usage is TRBV4-3 and J usage is TRBJ1-1, with D possibly TRBD1 on 5 matching bases. Trimming took off 2 bases at V and 5 bases at J, with 12 bases between the two ends. The CDR3 length is 14 residues. Germline V gives CDR1 LGHNA, CDR2 YSLEER.

This chain joins TRBV5-4 and TRBJ1-5; D is possibly TRBD1 (5 bases). CDR3 size: 20 residues. V dropped 3 bases and J dropped 5 bases, with 30 bases sitting between them. Per the germline V gene, CDR1 is SGHNT and CDR2 is YYREEE (reference sequence). Here the CDR3 DNA reads TGTGCCAGCAGCTCAATGCCCTACTCTGGGGCAGGGCAGCCCTATCAGCCCCAGCATTTT. This translates into CASSSMPYSGAGQPYQPQHF.

This chain joins TRBV10-3 and TRBJ2-7; TRBD1 might be the D (7 bases). The CDR3 spans 15 residues. Trimming took 6 bases from V and 3 from J, leaving 18 bases between them. Germline V gene data show CDR1 as ENHRY and CDR2 as SYGVKD. The CDR3 region has the DNA TGTGCCATCAGGGCGGGACAGAATTTAAACTACGAGCAGTACTTC. This encodes CAIRAGQNLNYEQYF.

The chain links TRBV12-5 to TRBJ2-1; TRBD2 might be the D (6 bases). The CDR3 consists of 13 residues. Trimming pared 2 bases from V and 10 bases from J, leaving 12 bases between. Looked up from germline, CDR1 is LGHNT and CDR2 is FRNRAP. CDR3 bases: TGTGCTAGTGGTTTGTCCGGGACTCCGGAGCAGTTCTTC. Its protein product is CASGLSGTPEQFF.

The V gene is TRBV4-1, the J gene TRBJ1-6; D is possibly TRBD1 (6 bases). CDR1 is MGHRA, CDR2 YSYEKL, per germline. V lost 4 bases to trimming and J lost 9 bases, with 13 bases between them. The CDR3 is 14 residues long. The CDR3 DNA is TGCGCCAGCAGCCCAACAGGGTCCCGTTCACCCCTCCACTTT. Protein product: CASSPTGSRSPLHF.

In this sample, this clone turned up once. The CDR3: CSVVGTGSSYEQYF. CDR3 nucleotides: TGCAGCGTTGTTGGGACAGGGAGCTCCTACGAGCAGTACTTC. The chain couples TRBV29-1 to TRBJ2-7; 9 bases line up with TRBD1. Trimming at V came to 4 bases and at J to 0 bases, leaving 4 bases not matched to a gene. The length of the CDR3 is 14 residues. Germline V lookup: CDR1 SQVTM, CDR2 ANQGSEA.

V and J are TRBV28 and TRBJ1-4, with a possible D match to TRBD1 (5 bases). Germline V CDR1 and CDR2: MDHEN, SYDVKM. CDR3 length: 12 amino acids. V was shortened by 6 bases and J by 5 bases, with 7 bases between the two germline ends. For the CDR3, the DNA is TGTGCCAGCAGCGACAGCAATGAAAAACTGTTTTTT. This encodes CASSDSNEKLFF.

The V gene is TRBV18, the J gene TRBJ2-1, with TRBD2 identical over 10 bases. Germline loops: CDR1 KGHSH, CDR2 LQKENI. The CDR3 is 17 residues long. V lost 5 bases to trimming and J lost 1 base; unmatched junction nucleotides: 8. For the CDR3, the DNA is TGTGCCAGCTCAGTTGGACTAGCGGTGAATTCCTACAATGAGCAGTTCTTC. It specifies CASSVGLAVNSYNEQFF.

J is TRBJ2-7 and V is TRBV6-1; D is uncertain. Trimming took 7 bases from V and 1 from J, leaving 5 bases between them. The CDR3 sequence is 11 residues long. CDR1 is MNHNS and CDR2 is SASEGT in the germline V gene. The CDR3 coding sequence is TGTGCCAGCACCATTTCCTACGAGCAGTACTTC. Translation gives CASTISYEQYF.

This chain connects TRBV28 to TRBJ2-3; 13 positions agree with TRBD2. V was pared by 8 bases and J by 1 base, with 6 bases of the junction left unmatched. The germline V gene has CDR1 MDHEN and CDR2 SYDVKM. CDR3 size: 16 residues. CDR3 coding DNA: TGTGCCAGCGGGACTAGCGGGGCCCCTGGCACAGATACGCAGTATTTT. Translated, it gives CASGTSGAPGTDTQYF.

This clone was detected once. The V and J genes are TRBV19 and TRBJ1-2; 8 bases align to TRBD1. This CDR3 is built from 18 residues. CDR1 and CDR2 (germline): LNHDA, SQIVND (reference sequence). J lost 4 bases, V lost 8 bases, and 21 bases had no gene match. In DNA form, the CDR3 reads TGTGCCAGTGGGAGGTCACCCGCCGGACAGGGTTTTGTCTATGGCTACACCTTC. Translating it yields CASGRSPAGQGFVYGYTF.

V is TRBV23-1 and J is TRBJ1-1; no definite D call. TRBV23-1 is placed among ORFs of uncertain function. The germline V and J ends were trimmed by 0 bases and 2 bases, with 7 bases remaining between them. This CDR3 comprises 14 residues. Here the CDR3 reads CASSQSSVNTEAFF. CDR3 bases: TGCGCCAGCAGTCAATCGAGCGTAAACACTGAAGCTTTCTTT.

The chain joins TRBV4-2 to TRBJ2-1; 9 bases agree with TRBD1. CDR1 is LGHNA and CDR2 is YNFKEQ in the germline V gene. The V and J ends lost 0 bases and 4 bases, in that order; junction bases with no gene match: 4. The CDR3 is 16 amino acids. Here the CDR3 DNA reads TGTGCCAGCAGCCAAGATTCGGGACAGGGTTACAATGAGCAGTTCTTC. Its protein is CASSQDSGQGYNEQFF.

The chain links TRBV5-1 to TRBJ2-4; 7 bases are a match to TRBD1. Germline loops: CDR1 SGHRS, CDR2 YFSETQ. V was clipped by 1 base and J by 3 bases; unmatched bases: 10. This CDR3 comprises 17 residues. The CDR3 protein is CASSLLSRGYGKNIQYF. The CDR3 DNA is TGCGCCAGCAGCTTGTTGTCCAGGGGGTATGGCAAAAACATTCAGTACTTC.

The chain links TRBV5-1 to TRBJ2-5, with 7 bases aligning to TRBD1. The ends lost 8 bases at V and 5 bases at J; junction bases unmatched: 6. Germline CDR1 is SGHRS and CDR2 is YFSETQ. The CDR3 covers 12 residues. CDR3 amino acids: CASWGQRETQYF. The DNA for the CDR3 is TGCGCCAGTTGGGGACAGCGGGAGACCCAGTACTTC.

The genes are TRBV5-1 and TRBJ1-4, with a weak D call TRBD1 (5 bases). The germline V gene has CDR1 SGHRS and CDR2 YFSETQ. The V end was cut by 0 bases, the J end by 0 bases, with 12 bases between. This CDR3 spans 17 amino acids. The CDR3, as DNA: TGCGCCAGCAGCTTGGCCCTCGACAGATCAACTAATGAAAAACTGTTTTTT. Translating gives CASSLALDRSTNEKLFF.

For the CDR3, the DNA is TGCGCCAGCAGCCAAGATCGTCACGGACAGGGTGGAAACACCATATATTTT. Its translation is CASSQDRHGQGGNTIYF. V usage is TRBV4-3 and J usage is TRBJ1-3; 8 nucleotides match TRBD1. The CDR3 consists of 17 residues. The germline V gene encodes CDR1 LGHNA and CDR2 YSLEER. The trim removed 0 bases at V and 3 bases at J, leaving 7 bases unmatched.

The CDR3 region has the DNA TGTGCCAGCAGCCCTACAGCCCGGGACAGTAAAGGCTACACCTTC. This translates into CASSPTARDSKGYTF. The J gene is TRBJ1-2, the V gene TRBV6-5; 7 bases fit TRBD1. CDR3 length: 15 residues. V lost 6 bases, J lost 8 bases, and 15 bases stayed unmatched. Germline CDR1 is MNHEY and CDR2 is SVGAGI.

This clone has just one count. The genes are TRBV19 and TRBJ1-5; D uncertain. The germline V gene encodes CDR1 LNHDA and CDR2 SQIVND (reference sequence). The CDR3 has 13 residues. The V end lost 5 bases, the J end lost 3 bases, and 8 bases lay between the germline ends. CDR3 bases: TGTGCCAGTAGTGCCCAGGACAATCAGCCCCAGCATTTT. It specifies CASSAQDNQPQHF. Together with reference TRBV19 and TRBJ1-5, the CDR3 gives the full variable domain: DGGITQSPKYLFRKEGQNVTLSCEQNLNHDAMYWYRQDPGQGLRLIYYSQIVNDFQKGDIAEGYSVSREKKESFPLTVTSAQKNPTAFYLCASSAQDNQPQHFGDGTRLSIL.

This chain uses TRBV5-1 with TRBJ2-5; 12 bases fit TRBD2. V was pared by 5 bases and J by 5 bases, with 7 bases of the junction left unmatched. CDR3 size: 15 residues. Looked up from germline, CDR1 is SGHRS and CDR2 is YFSETQ. This chain's CDR3 is CASRPLAGGGETQYF. The CDR3 nucleotides read TGCGCCAGCAGGCCACTAGCGGGAGGTGGGGAGACCCAGTACTTC.

The chain couples TRBV6-5 to TRBJ2-5; 8 nucleotides align to TRBD1. V lost 7 bases and J lost 5; bases outside the gene matches: 9. Germline V lookup: CDR1 MNHEY, CDR2 SVGAGI. CDR3 length: 14 amino acids. The CDR3 is CASTKDRGWETQYF. In DNA form, the CDR3 reads TGTGCCAGCACCAAAGACAGGGGATGGGAGACCCAGTACTTC.